These 19 T cell receptor beta chains were sequenced from one sample in a study of T cell repertoires in cytomegalovirus infection. Antigens of these TCRs are unknown. TCRdb reprocessed the reads with MiXCR, giving one entry per CDR3 protein. The sample yields roughly 920,000 distinct CDR3 sequences, less than 35% seen once. This specimen was cultured CD8+ T cells from PBMCs, taken from culture after CMV antigen stimulation. All receptors come from a human donor in good health (CMV status not recorded). Some clones in this sample may be carry-over from other donors' samples.

This clonotype was detected only a few times. The V and J genes are TRBV7-9 and TRBJ2-3, with 7 bases matching TRBD2. The CDR3 has 15 amino acids. Germline V gene data show CDR1 as SEHNR and CDR2 as FQNEAQ (reference sequence). V lost 5 bases to trimming and J lost 2 bases; unmatched junction nucleotides: 7. The CDR3 here is CASSTREGSTDTQYF. In nucleotides, the CDR3 is TGTGCCAGCAGCACAAGGGAGGGCTCCACAGATACGCAGTATTTT.

Comments on this clonotype: The junction and the germline gene differ at one end; a read error may be behind it. The genes are TRBV6-4 and TRBJ1-1, with D maybe TRBD1 (5 bases). Germline-derived CDR1 and CDR2 are MRHNA and SNTAGT. There are 14 residues in the CDR3. CDR3 DNA: TGTGCCAGCAGTATCTCTACAGGATTCACTGAAGCTCTCTTT. Residues: CASSISTGFTEALF.

This clonotype was detected many times. The genes are TRBV7-6 and TRBJ2-1; 10 bases line up with TRBD2. The CDR3 totals 15 residues. Germline values: CDR1 SGHVS, CDR2 FNYEAQ. Unmatched junction bases numbered 4, after V lost 5 bases and J lost 3 bases. The CDR3 region has the DNA TGTGCCAGCAGCCCTACTAGCGGGGACTACAATGAGCAGTTCTTC. Translation gives CASSPTSGDYNEQFF. Variable domain in full (rest from reference TRBV7-6 and TRBJ2-1): GAGVSQSPRYKVTKRGQDVALRCDPISGHVSLYWYRQALGQGPEFLTYFNYEAQQDKSGLPNDRFSAERPEGSISTLTIQRTEQRDSAMYRCASSPTSGDYNEQFFGPGTRLTVL.

This sequence joins TRBV5-1 and TRBJ2-1; 7 nucleotides agree with TRBD1. Germline-derived CDR1 and CDR2 are SGHRS and YFSETQ. This CDR3 is 13 amino acids long. J was trimmed by 7 bases and V by 4 bases; bases with no gene match: 5. The CDR3 is CASSTPGQNEQFF. DNA of the CDR3: TGCGCCAGCAGCACCCCGGGACAGAATGAGCAGTTCTTC.

This clonotype was picked up one time. The chain is built from TRBV6-6 and TRBJ2-3; weak D call: TRBD2 (7 bases). CDR3 length: 16 amino acids. The ends were cut back, 7 bases at V and 1 base at J, with 18 bases in the middle. Germline V gene lookup returns CDR1 MNHNY and CDR2 SVGAGI (reference sequence). This CDR3 is CASTNWGGHGTDTQYF. The CDR3 bases are TGTGCCAGCACCAATTGGGGGGGGCATGGCACAGATACGCAGTATTTT.

The CDR3 is CASSGMMVTEAFF. Here the CDR3 DNA reads TGTGCCAGCAGTGGGATGATGGTCACTGAAGCTTTCTTT. J is TRBJ1-1 and V is TRBV7-6; no reliable D call. Looked up from germline, CDR1 is SGHVS and CDR2 is FNYEAQ. The CDR3 spans 13 residues. V lost 6 bases, J lost 4 bases, and 12 bases lay in between. Together with reference TRBV7-6 and TRBJ1-1, the CDR3 gives the full variable domain: GAGVSQSPRYKVTKRGQDVALRCDPISGHVSLYWYRQALGQGPEFLTYFNYEAQQDKSGLPNDRFSAERPEGSISTLTIQRTEQRDSAMYRCASSGMMVTEAFFGQGTRLTVV.

This clonotype was counted ten times or more. The rearrangement uses TRBV7-2 and TRBJ1-2, with 7 bases aligning to TRBD1. Germline values: CDR1 SGHTA, CDR2 FQGNSA. V was pared by 0 bases and J by 10 bases, with 11 bases of the junction left unmatched. This CDR3 contains 15 residues. The CDR3 DNA sequence: TGTGCCAGCAGCTTAGCGCCGACAGGGCTCCGGACCTACACCTTC. The encoded protein is CASSLAPTGLRTYTF.

In its sample, this clonotype was seen a few times. The J gene is TRBJ2-2, the V gene TRBV13; TRBD1 agrees at 7 bases. Germline V CDR1 and CDR2: PRHDT, FYEKMQ (reference sequence). The length of the CDR3 is 17 residues. Losses at the gene ends were 0 bases for V and 6 bases for J; bases not matched to a gene: 10. In DNA, the CDR3 is TGTGCCAGCAGCTTAGGTTGGAGACAGGGACGAGCCGGGGAGCTGTTTTTT. It specifies CASSLGWRQGRAGELFF.

This clonotype has ten or more counts. The chain employs TRBV7-2 and TRBJ1-1, with TRBD1 as a possible D gene (6 bases). Per germline, CDR1 SGHTA and CDR2 FQGNSA. CDR3 length: 14 residues. V was cut by 2 bases and J by 4 bases, with 11 bases left in between. The CDR3: CASSLWGRGTEAFF. CDR3 in DNA: TGTGCCAGCAGCTTATGGGGCAGGGGCACTGAAGCTTTCTTT.

Many counts were recorded for this clonotype. The rearrangement links TRBV7-9 to TRBJ2-1; 12 nucleotides match TRBD2. Unmatched junction bases numbered 17, after V lost 0 bases and J lost 5 bases. There are 21 residues in the CDR3. CDR1 and CDR2 from the germline V gene are SEHNR and FQNEAQ (reference sequence). CDR3 sequence (DNA): TGTGCCAGCAGCTTAGCCTGGCTAGCGGGGGGGCCCGGCCGCTCGAACAATGAGCAGTTCTTC. It specifies CASSLAWLAGGPGRSNNEQFF.

This clonotype was detected only a few times. This chain uses TRBV11-2 with TRBJ2-1; TRBD2 agrees at 7 bases. The CDR3 loop spans 13 amino acids. Germline CDR1 reads SGHAT; CDR2 reads FQNNGV. Unmatched junction bases numbered 2, after V lost 9 bases and J lost 0 bases. For the CDR3, the DNA is TGTGCCAGGGGAGGGAGCTCCTACAATGAGCAGTTCTTC. Amino acid sequence: CARGGSSYNEQFF.

V usage is TRBV27 and J usage is TRBJ2-4; TRBD2 aligns across 12 bases. Germline CDR1 is MNHEY and CDR2 is SMNVEV (reference sequence). The CDR3 totals 16 residues. The V and J ends lost 3 bases and 6 bases, in that order; junction bases with no gene match: 6. The CDR3 sequence: CASSFGLAGGPNIQYF. Written as DNA, the CDR3 is TGTGCCAGCAGTTTCGGCCTAGCGGGGGGGCCAAACATTCAGTACTTC.

CDR3 nucleotides: TGTGCCAGCAGCAGTTCGACAGGGAGGGGTGAAAAACTGTTTTTT. It codes for CASSSSTGRGEKLFF. The chain recombines TRBV5-6 with TRBJ1-4; the match to TRBD1 covers 7 bases. CDR3 size: 15 residues. V trimming: 4 bases; J trimming: 7 bases; junction bases outside the gene matches: 10. Germline CDR1 SGHDT, CDR2 YYEEEE.

This clonotype has ten or more counts. The chain joins TRBV7-6 to TRBJ1-1; 11 bases align to TRBD1. The trim removed 5 bases at V and 5 bases at J, leaving 10 bases unmatched. Germline V gene sequence: CDR1 SGHVS, CDR2 FNYEAQ. The CDR3 totals 16 residues. The CDR3 DNA follows: TGTGCCAGCAGCCCCGGACAGGGGGCGGTGGGAACTGAAGCTTTCTTT. It encodes CASSPGQGAVGTEAFF.

The chain combines TRBV2 with TRBJ2-3; D is unresolved. Germline V gene data show CDR1 as SNHLY and CDR2 as FYNNEI. Trimming left V 7 bases short and J 4 bases short, with 12 bases between. This CDR3 spans 13 amino acids. The CDR3 DNA reads as TGTGCCAGCATTCCGGCTTTCTCAGATACGCAGTATTTT. It yields the protein CASIPAFSDTQYF.

This clonotype was counted a few times. The chain joins TRBV7-8 to TRBJ2-1, with D possibly being TRBD1 (6 bases). Germline CDR1 and CDR2: SGHVS and FQNEAQ. The CDR3 extends over 16 amino acids. V gave up 6 bases and J gave up 3 bases, with 18 bases separating them. This CDR3 reads CASSPLPGTIYNEQFF. The CDR3 DNA is TGTGCCAGCAGTCCTTTACCAGGGACAATCTACAATGAGCAGTTCTTC.

This clonotype has ten or more counts. V gene TRBV12-3 or TRBV12-4 combines with J gene TRBJ1-2; 7 nucleotides match TRBD1. With V trimmed by 3 bases and J by 3 bases, 19 bases remained unmatched. The CDR3 is 19 amino acids. In DNA, the CDR3 is TGTGCCAGCAGTTTCCATCCCGATCCGACAGGGAGGAGTGACTATGGCTACACCTTC. Its translation: CASSFHPDPTGRSDYGYTF.

This clonotype was observed at least ten times. This sequence joins TRBV7-2 and TRBJ2-5; TRBD2 agrees at 7 bases. The CDR3 spans 15 residues. The V gene end was trimmed by 4 bases and the J gene end by 4 bases; junction bases not matched to a gene: 9. CDR1 SGHTA and CDR2 FQGNSA come from the germline V gene. CDR3 in DNA: TGTGCCAGCAGCTCCTGGGGGGGTTCGGGAGAGACCCAGTACTTC. Residues: CASSSWGGSGETQYF. Full variable domain (missing parts from reference TRBV7-2 and TRBJ2-5): GAGVSQSPSNKVTEKGKDVELRCDPISGHTALYWYRQSLGQGLEFLIYFQGNSAPDKSGLPSDRFSAERTGGSVSTLTIQRTQQEDSAVYLCASSSWGGSGETQYFGPGTRLLVL.

This chain joins TRBV18 and TRBJ2-1; weak D call: TRBD1 (6 bases). The ends were cut back, 3 bases at V and 2 bases at J, with 11 bases in the middle. Germline loops: CDR1 KGHSH, CDR2 LQKENI. The CDR3 is made up of 15 amino acids. The CDR3 reads CASSPTGSPYNEQFF. The CDR3 nucleotides are TGTGCCAGCTCACCTACAGGGTCACCCTACAATGAGCAGTTCTTC.